This T cell receptor beta chain was captured in a study of cytomegalovirus exposure and HLA in healthy donors. Overall study findings and caveats: Within the data, a cluster of highly shared sequence variants was likely a sequencing artifact.

The primer mix had 60 Vbeta and 13 Jbeta primers. Here immunoSEQ multiplex PCR was the method, and the copy in TCRdb shows in-frame clones only, minus some. The table shows approximately 120,000 clones, with approximately 70% occurring only once. Germline CDR1 reads MNHNS; CDR2 reads SASEGT. V gave up 4 bases and J gave up 0 bases, with 13 bases separating them. This CDR3 comprises 15 residues. A remark on this clone: Its antigen remains unidentified.

This sequence originates from a man between 35 and 55 years old in good health and CMV-seronegative. Source material: PBMCs. The chain recombines TRBV6-1 with TRBJ2-7, with a weak D call TRBD2 (5 bases). CDR3 protein: CASSGPDWSSYEQYF. The CDR3 DNA reads as TGTGCCAGCAGTGGACCGGACTGGAGCTCCTACGAGCAGTACTTC.